Listed below are T cell receptor beta chains from one sample, sequenced in a study of blood T cell repertoires in COVID-19. The table came from immunoSEQ multiplex PCR; TCRdb's copy has only in-frame clones and leaves some out. The table includes over 400,000 clones, approximately 85% detected once. Sequencing was done on a sample of peripheral blood. The receptor source for this set is a human donor in a cohort sampled during active COVID-19. Each CDR3 is given with its conserved first and last residue. The D gene is left open where the match is weak. Where a row states a size, it is once, few, many or the class of an expanded clone; other rows omit it.

v_call	d_call	j_call	clone_size	cdr3_nt	cdr3_aa
TRBV7-9	TRBD1	TRBJ1-3	NA	TGTGCCAGCAGACGACAGGGTGATGGAAACACCATATATTTT	CASRRQGDGNTIYF
TRBV28	NA	TRBJ1-2	few	TGTGCCAGCAGTTTCGACAGTAACTATGGCTACACCTTC	CASSFDSNYGYTF
TRBV7-2	NA	TRBJ1-1	NA	TGTGCCAGCAGCTTAGAAATAGCCATCGAAGCTTTCTTT	CASSLEIAIEAFF
TRBV4-3	NA	TRBJ1-2	once	TGCGCCAGCAGCCAAGAGGTACAGGCATATGGCTACACCTTC	CASSQEVQAYGYTF
TRBV19	TRBD1	TRBJ1-6	NA	TGTGCCAGTGGAATCGACAGGGGGGTTAATTCACCCCTCCACTTT	CASGIDRGVNSPLHF
TRBV5-1	TRBD2	TRBJ2-2	NA	TGCGCCAGCAGCTTGGGACTAGCGGGAGCCGCCGGGGAGCTGTTTTTT	CASSLGLAGAAGELFF
TRBV28	NA	TRBJ1-1	once	TGTGCCAGCAGTTTAGCGAGGACTGAAGCTTTCTTT	CASSLARTEAFF
TRBV18	NA	TRBJ1-3	once	TGTGCCAGCTCACCACCTGTTCAGAGGGTTACTGGAAACACCATATATTTT	CASSPPVQRVTGNTIYF
TRBV19	NA	TRBJ1-6	once	TGTGCCAGTAGTATCACCGGGTCCACTAATTCACCCCTCCACTTT	CASSITGSTNSPLHF
TRBV6-1	TRBD1	TRBJ1-5	NA	TGTGCCAGCAGTGAGGCCGCAGGGGGGAGTCATCAGCCCCAGCATTTT	CASSEAAGGSHQPQHF
TRBV9	NA	TRBJ2-1	once	TGTGCCAGCAGCTCCGCGGACAGCCGGAATGATGAGCAGTTCTTC	CASSSADSRNDEQFF
TRBV2	NA	TRBJ2-1	once	TGTGCCAGCAGGTTGGAGGGAACGGGCAATGAGCAGTTCTTC	CASRLEGTGNEQFF
TRBV6-5	NA	TRBJ1-1	NA	TGTGCCAGCAGTTACAGGGAGGGAGTAGTCACTGAAGCTTTCTTT	CASSYREGVVTEAFF
TRBV10-3	NA	TRBJ1-1	NA	TGTGCCATCAGCGCAACATCGAACACTGAAGCTTTCTTT	CAISATSNTEAFF
TRBV6-5	NA	TRBJ2-7	NA	TGTGCCAGCAGTTACCTTTCTTGGGGGCGAGTATACGAGCAGTACTTC	CASSYLSWGRVYEQYF
TRBV5-1	NA	TRBJ2-7	NA	TGCGCCAGCAGCGAAGCGGACCCCTCCTACGAGCAGTACTTC	CASSEADPSYEQYF
TRBV7-9	TRBD2	TRBJ2-2	NA	TGTGCCAGCAGCTCCCCTAAAGAGAGCGGGATTACGAACACCGGGGAGCTGTTTTTT	CASSSPKESGITNTGELFF
TRBV3-1/TRBV3-2	TRBD2	TRBJ2-1	NA	TGTGCCAGCAGCCAGCCGGGACTAGCGGGGTCCTACAATGAGCAGTTCTTC	CASSQPGLAGSYNEQFF
TRBV2	NA	TRBJ1-1	once	TGTGCCAGCAGGGACATCGGTATGGGTGAAGCTTTCTTT	CASRDIGMGEAFF
TRBV9	NA	TRBJ1-2	NA	TGTGCCAGCAGCCCAGGACGGGGGGGAAGTGGCTACACCTTC	CASSPGRGGSGYTF
TRBV11-2	NA	TRBJ2-7	NA	TGTGCCAGCAGCTTAGGGACAAGTCTTTACGAGCAGTACTTC	CASSLGTSLYEQYF
TRBV7-9	NA	TRBJ2-7	NA	TGTGCCAGCAGCAGCTTATCTCGGACAGAGGGGGTTTTCCACGAGCAGTACTTC	CASSSLSRTEGVFHEQYF
TRBV10-1	TRBD2	TRBJ2-1	NA	TGCGCCAGCAGTGCAGCTAGCGGGAGGCAGTTTCCCGATGAGCAGTTCTTC	CASSAASGRQFPDEQFF
TRBV20-1	TRBD2	TRBJ2-7	NA	TGCAGTGCTAGTTCTAGCGGCTACGAGCAGTACTTC	CSASSSGYEQYF
TRBV6-6	TRBD2	TRBJ2-7	NA	TGTGCCAGCAGTCTACCGGGACTAGCGGGTACCGAGCAGTACTTC	CASSLPGLAGTEQYF
TRBV30	TRBD1	TRBJ2-7	NA	TGTGCCTGGAGTGGGGACAGGGCTTACGAGCAGTACTTC	CAWSGDRAYEQYF
TRBV5-4	TRBD2	TRBJ2-3	NA	TGTGCCAGCAGCTTCCGACTAGCGGGAGTGACAGATACGCAGTATTTT	CASSFRLAGVTDTQYF
TRBV21-1	NA	TRBJ1-1	once	TGTGCCAGCAGCGGGGAGGGGGTAGACACTGAAGCTTTCTTT	CASSGEGVDTEAFF
TRBV29-1	TRBD1	TRBJ2-1	once	TGCAGCGGGGAGACAGGGGTCCATGAGCAGTTCTTC	CSGETGVHEQFF
TRBV2	TRBD1	TRBJ1-6	NA	TGTGCCAGCAGTGAAGGGGACAGGGCTTCACCCCTCCACTTT	CASSEGDRASPLHF
TRBV7-2	TRBD1	TRBJ2-3	once	TGTGCCAGCAGCGGGACAGGGGGCACAGATACGCAGTATTTT	CASSGTGGTDTQYF
TRBV5-4	NA	TRBJ1-4	NA	TGTGCCAGCAGCTTGTCACCAGCTAATGAAAAACTGTTTTTT	CASSLSPANEKLFF
TRBV7-6	TRBD1	TRBJ2-7	NA	TGTGCCAGCAGCTTAGAGGGACAGGCCTACGAGCAGTACTTC	CASSLEGQAYEQYF
TRBV28	NA	TRBJ2-3	NA	TGTGCCAGCACCCGAGGGCAGTGGGACACAGATACGCAGTATTTT	CASTRGQWDTDTQYF
TRBV19	NA	TRBJ1-5	NA	TGTGCCAGTAGTATCTGGCTGGGGCTTGGAAATCAGCCCCAGCATTTT	CASSIWLGLGNQPQHF
TRBV3-1/TRBV3-2	TRBD1	TRBJ2-1	once	TGTGCCAGCAGCACCTCCCGGGACAGGGAAAATGAGCAGTTCTTC	CASSTSRDRENEQFF
TRBV5-1	NA	TRBJ1-3	once	TGCGCCAGCAGCTTGGCCGGGGACTCTGGAAACACCATATATTTT	CASSLAGDSGNTIYF
TRBV15	NA	TRBJ2-2	NA	TGTGCCACCAGCAGAGATCTGGACAGCACCGGGGAGCTGTTTTTT	CATSRDLDSTGELFF
TRBV4-1	TRBD1	TRBJ1-1	NA	TGCGCCAGCAGCCAGGCCAACAGGGGAGAAGCTTTCTTT	CASSQANRGEAFF
TRBV28	TRBD1	TRBJ2-2	NA	TGTGCCAGCACCACAGGACAGGGTACCGGGGAGCTGTTTTTT	CASTTGQGTGELFF
TRBV18	TRBD1	TRBJ1-1	NA	TGTGCCAGCTCACCTACAGGGGACACTGAAGCTTTCTTT	CASSPTGDTEAFF
TRBV9	NA	TRBJ2-3	NA	TGTGCCAGCAGCGTAGTATCTAGCACAGATACGCAGTATTTT	CASSVVSSTDTQYF
TRBV11-3	NA	TRBJ2-5	NA	TGTGCCAGCAGCTCCGGACAGTTCCAAGAGACCCAGTACTTC	CASSSGQFQETQYF
TRBV6-6	TRBD1	TRBJ1-2	NA	TGTGCCAGCAGTTACTACGGACAGGGGCGATACACCTTC	CASSYYGQGRYTF
TRBV5-1	NA	TRBJ2-7	NA	TGCGCCAGCAGCTTGGGAGGAACGGACTACGAGCAGTACTTC	CASSLGGTDYEQYF
TRBV14	NA	TRBJ1-2	NA	TGTGCCAGCAGCCAATGGGCCACCTCGATATATGGCTACACCTTC	CASSQWATSIYGYTF
TRBV7-9	NA	TRBJ1-1	few	TGTGCCAGCAGCGCTTTGAGCGCCCTGAACACTGAAGCTTTCTTT	CASSALSALNTEAFF
TRBV5-1	TRBD2	TRBJ2-1	NA	TGCGCCAGCAGCTTGGCCGGGACTAGCCCGTACAATGAGCAGTTCTTC	CASSLAGTSPYNEQFF
TRBV6-5	NA	TRBJ2-1	NA	TGTGCCAGCAAACGGGAGTTTTCCTACAATGAGCAGTTCTTC	CASKREFSYNEQFF
TRBV18	TRBD1	TRBJ1-5	NA	TGTGCCAGCTCACAGCCAGGACAGGCCGGGAAGCCCCAGCATTTT	CASSQPGQAGKPQHF
TRBV5-4	TRBD1	TRBJ1-2	NA	TGTGCCAGCAGCGACGACAGGGTCGAGGGCTACACCTTC	CASSDDRVEGYTF
TRBV5-5	NA	TRBJ2-1	NA	TGTGCCAGCAGCTTGTCGGACTCATTTTACAATGAGCAGTTCTTC	CASSLSDSFYNEQFF
TRBV19	NA	TRBJ2-7	NA	TGTGCCAGCAAAGGGGGGGCCCCCGGCGAGCAGTACTTC	CASKGGAPGEQYF
TRBV6-6	TRBD1	TRBJ1-2	NA	TGTGCCAGCAGTTACGGGACAGAGTATGGCTACACCTTC	CASSYGTEYGYTF
TRBV5-8	TRBD1	TRBJ1-6	few	TGTGCCAGCAGCGGACAGGTTTATAATTCACCCCTCCACTTT	CASSGQVYNSPLHF
TRBV6-1	NA	TRBJ2-1	NA	TGTGCCAGCAGTGATAGTCGGGGGGCGCGGTACAATGAGCAGTTCTTC	CASSDSRGARYNEQFF
TRBV19	NA	TRBJ2-5	NA	TGTGCCAGTAGTATAGATCCGGGGTCGGGGACCCAGTACTTC	CASSIDPGSGTQYF
TRBV5-6	TRBD1	TRBJ2-7	few	TGTGCCAGCAGTTCTCACGGGACAGGGCGTTTCTCCTACGAGCAGTACTTC	CASSSHGTGRFSYEQYF
TRBV12-5	TRBD2	TRBJ2-1	few	TGTGCTAGTGGGCCCCGCACGACCTTACGCGGGAGCCCCTACAATGAGCAGTTCTTC	CASGPRTTLRGSPYNEQFF